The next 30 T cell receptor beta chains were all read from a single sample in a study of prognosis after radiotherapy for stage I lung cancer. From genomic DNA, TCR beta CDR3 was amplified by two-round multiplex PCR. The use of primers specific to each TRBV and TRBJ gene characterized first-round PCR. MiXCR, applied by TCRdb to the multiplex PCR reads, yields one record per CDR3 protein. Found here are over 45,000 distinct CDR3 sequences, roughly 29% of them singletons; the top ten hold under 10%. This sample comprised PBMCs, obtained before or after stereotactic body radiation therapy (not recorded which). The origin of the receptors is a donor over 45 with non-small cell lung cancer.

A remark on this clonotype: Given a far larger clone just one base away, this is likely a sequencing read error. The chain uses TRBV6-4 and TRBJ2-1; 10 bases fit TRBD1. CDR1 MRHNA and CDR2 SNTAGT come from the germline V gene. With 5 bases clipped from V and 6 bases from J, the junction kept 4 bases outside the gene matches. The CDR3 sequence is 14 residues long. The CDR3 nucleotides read TGTGCCAGCAGTCGCGGGACAGGGGTCAATGAGCAGTTCTTC. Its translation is CASSRGTGVNEQFF.

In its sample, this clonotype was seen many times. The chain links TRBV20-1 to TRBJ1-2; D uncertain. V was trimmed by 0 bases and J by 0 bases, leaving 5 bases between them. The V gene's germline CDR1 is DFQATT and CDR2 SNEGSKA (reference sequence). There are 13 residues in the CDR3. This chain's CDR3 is CSARDAPNYGYTF. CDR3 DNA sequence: TGCAGTGCTAGAGATGCCCCTAACTATGGCTACACCTTC.

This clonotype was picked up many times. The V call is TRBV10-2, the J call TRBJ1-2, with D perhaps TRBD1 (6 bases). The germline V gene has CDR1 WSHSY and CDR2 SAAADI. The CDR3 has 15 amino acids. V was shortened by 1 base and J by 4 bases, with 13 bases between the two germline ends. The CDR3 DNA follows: TGCGCCAGCAGTGAGTTTGGGGGCGTTAGCTATGGCTACACCTTC. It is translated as CASSEFGGVSYGYTF.

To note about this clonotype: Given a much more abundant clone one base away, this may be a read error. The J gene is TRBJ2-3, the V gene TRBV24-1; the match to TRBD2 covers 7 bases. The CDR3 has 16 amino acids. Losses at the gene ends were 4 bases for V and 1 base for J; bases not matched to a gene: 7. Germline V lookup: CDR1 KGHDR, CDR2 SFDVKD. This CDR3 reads CATSEMKAGGTDTQYF. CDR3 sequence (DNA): TGTGCCACCAGTGAGATGAAGGCGGGGGGCACAGATACGCAGTATTTT.

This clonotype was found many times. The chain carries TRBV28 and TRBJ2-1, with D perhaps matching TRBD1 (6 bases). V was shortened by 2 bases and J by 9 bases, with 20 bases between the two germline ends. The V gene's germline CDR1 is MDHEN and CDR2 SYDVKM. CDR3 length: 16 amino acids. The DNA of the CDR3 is TGTGCCAGCAGTTTAAGGGGCAGGGGCGTCCCGGGTGAGCAGTTCTTC. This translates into CASSLRGRGVPGEQFF.

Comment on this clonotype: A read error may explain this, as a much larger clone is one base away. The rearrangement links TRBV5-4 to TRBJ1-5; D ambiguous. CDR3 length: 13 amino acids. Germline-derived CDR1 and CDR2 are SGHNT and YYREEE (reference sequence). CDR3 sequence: CASSSGRNQPKHF. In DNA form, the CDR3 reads TGTGCCAGCAGTTCCGGCAGGAATCAGCCCAAGCATTTT.

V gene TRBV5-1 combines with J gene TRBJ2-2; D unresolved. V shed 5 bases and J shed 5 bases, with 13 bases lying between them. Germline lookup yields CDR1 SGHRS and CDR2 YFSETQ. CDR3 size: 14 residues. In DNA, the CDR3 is TGCGCCAGCAGGCTAAGGCGGAATACCGGGGAGCTGTTTTTT. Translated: CASRLRRNTGELFF.

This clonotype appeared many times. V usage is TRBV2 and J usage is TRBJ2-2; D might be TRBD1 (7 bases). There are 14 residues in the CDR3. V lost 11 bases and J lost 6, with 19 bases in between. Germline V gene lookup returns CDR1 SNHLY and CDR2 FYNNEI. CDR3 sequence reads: CAAARTGGSGELFF. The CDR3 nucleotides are TGTGCCGCAGCAAGGACAGGAGGGTCCGGGGAGCTGTTTTTT.

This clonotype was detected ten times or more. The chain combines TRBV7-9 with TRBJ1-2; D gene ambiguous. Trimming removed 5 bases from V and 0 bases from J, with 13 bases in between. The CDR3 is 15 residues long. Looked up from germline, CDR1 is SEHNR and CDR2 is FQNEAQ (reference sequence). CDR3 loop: CASSQGGIPNYGYTF. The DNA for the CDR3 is TGTGCCAGCAGCCAAGGAGGGATCCCTAACTATGGCTACACCTTC.

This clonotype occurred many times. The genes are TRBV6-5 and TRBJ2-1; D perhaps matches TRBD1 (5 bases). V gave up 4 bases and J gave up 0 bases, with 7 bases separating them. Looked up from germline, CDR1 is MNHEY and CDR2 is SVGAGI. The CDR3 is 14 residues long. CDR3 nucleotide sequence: TGTGCCAGCAGTTCCAGGGTCTCCTACAATGAGCAGTTCTTC. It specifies CASSSRVSYNEQFF.

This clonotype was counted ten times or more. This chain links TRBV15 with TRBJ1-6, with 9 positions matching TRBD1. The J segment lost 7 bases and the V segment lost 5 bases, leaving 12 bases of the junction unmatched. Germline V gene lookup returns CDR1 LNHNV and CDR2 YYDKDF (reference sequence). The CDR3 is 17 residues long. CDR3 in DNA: TGTGCCACCAGCCAAGGACAGGGGAAGATCTCAAATTCACCCCTCCACTTT. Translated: CATSQGQGKISNSPLHF. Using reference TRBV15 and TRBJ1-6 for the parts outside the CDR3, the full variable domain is DAMVIQNPRYQVTQFGKPVTLSCSQTLNHNVMYWYQQKSSQAPKLLFHYYDKDFNNEADTPDNFQSRRPNTSFCFLDIRSPGLGDTAMYLCATSQGQGKISNSPLHFGNGTRLTVT.

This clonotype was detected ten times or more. The CDR3 DNA sequence: TGTGCCAGCAGCCGCCCGGGAGGTCAACACTATGGCTACACCTTC. Protein: CASSRPGGQHYGYTF. V gene TRBV12-3 or TRBV12-4 combines with J gene TRBJ1-2; no reliable D call. CDR3 length equals 15 residues. V gave up 6 bases and J gave up 3 bases, with 17 bases separating them.

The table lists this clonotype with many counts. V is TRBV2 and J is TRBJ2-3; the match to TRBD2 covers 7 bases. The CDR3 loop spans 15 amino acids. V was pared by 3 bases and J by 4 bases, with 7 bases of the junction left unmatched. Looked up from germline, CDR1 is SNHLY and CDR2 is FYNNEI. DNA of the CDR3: TGTGCCAGCAGTGATCCGGGGGGTGCAGCAGATACGCAGTATTTT. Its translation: CASSDPGGAADTQYF. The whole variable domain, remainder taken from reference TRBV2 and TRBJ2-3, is EPEVTQTPSHQVTQMGQEVILRCVPISNHLYFYWYRQILGQKVEFLVSFYNNEISEKSEIFDDQFSVERPDGSNFTLKIRSTKLEDSAMYFCASSDPGGAADTQYFGPGTRLTVL.

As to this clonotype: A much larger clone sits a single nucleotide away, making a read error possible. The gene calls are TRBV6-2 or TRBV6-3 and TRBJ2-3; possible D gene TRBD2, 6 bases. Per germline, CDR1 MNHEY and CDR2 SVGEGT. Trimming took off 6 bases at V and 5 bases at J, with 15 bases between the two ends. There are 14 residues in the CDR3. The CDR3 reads CASRPWRVRDTQYF. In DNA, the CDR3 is TGTGCCAGCAGGCCCTGGAGGGTGAGAGATACGCAGTATTTT.

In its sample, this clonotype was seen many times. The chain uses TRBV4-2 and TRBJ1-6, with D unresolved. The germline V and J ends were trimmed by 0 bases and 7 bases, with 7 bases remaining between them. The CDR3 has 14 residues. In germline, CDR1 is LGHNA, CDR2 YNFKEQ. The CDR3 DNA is TGTGCCAGCAGCCAAGACCGTCGGAATTCACCCCTCCACTTT. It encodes CASSQDRRNSPLHF.

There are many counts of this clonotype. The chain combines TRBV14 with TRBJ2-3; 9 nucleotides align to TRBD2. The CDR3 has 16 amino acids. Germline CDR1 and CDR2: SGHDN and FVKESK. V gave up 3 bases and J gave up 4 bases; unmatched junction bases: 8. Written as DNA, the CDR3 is TGTGCCAGCAGCCAGGGACCGGGACTAGCCCCAGATACGCAGTATTTT. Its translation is CASSQGPGLAPDTQYF.

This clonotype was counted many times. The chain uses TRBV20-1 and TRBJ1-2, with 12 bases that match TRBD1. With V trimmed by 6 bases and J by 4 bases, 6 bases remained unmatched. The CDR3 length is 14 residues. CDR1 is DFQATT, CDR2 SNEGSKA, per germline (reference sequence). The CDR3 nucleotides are TGCAGTGCCCGGGGACAGGGGGCGGTCTATGGCTACACCTTC. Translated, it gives CSARGQGAVYGYTF.

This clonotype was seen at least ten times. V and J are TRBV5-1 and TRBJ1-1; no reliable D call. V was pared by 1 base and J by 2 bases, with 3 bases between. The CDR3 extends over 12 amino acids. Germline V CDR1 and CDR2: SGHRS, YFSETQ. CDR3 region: CASSLSNTEAFF. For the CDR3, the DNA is TGCGCCAGCAGCTTGAGTAACACTGAAGCTTTCTTT.

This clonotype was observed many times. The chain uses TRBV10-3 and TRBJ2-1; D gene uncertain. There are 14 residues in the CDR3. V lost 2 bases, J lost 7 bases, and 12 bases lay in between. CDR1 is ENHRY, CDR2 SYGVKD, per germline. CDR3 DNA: TGTGCCATCAGTGAGCCCTTAGACGGGAATGAGCAGTTCTTC. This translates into CAISEPLDGNEQFF.

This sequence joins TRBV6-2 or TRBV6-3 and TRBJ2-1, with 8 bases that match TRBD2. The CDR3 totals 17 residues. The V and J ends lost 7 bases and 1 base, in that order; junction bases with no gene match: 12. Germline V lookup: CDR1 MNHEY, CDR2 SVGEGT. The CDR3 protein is CASTMGLVGASYNEQFF. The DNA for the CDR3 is TGTGCCAGCACTATGGGACTAGTGGGGGCTTCCTACAATGAGCAGTTCTTC.

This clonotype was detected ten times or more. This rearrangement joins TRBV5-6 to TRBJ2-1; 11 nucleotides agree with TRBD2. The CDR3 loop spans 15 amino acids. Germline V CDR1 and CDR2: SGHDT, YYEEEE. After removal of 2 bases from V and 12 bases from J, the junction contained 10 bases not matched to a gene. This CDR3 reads CASSFSGGAVLRQFF. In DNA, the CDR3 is TGTGCCAGCAGCTTTAGCGGGGGGGCCGTCTTAAGGCAGTTCTTC.

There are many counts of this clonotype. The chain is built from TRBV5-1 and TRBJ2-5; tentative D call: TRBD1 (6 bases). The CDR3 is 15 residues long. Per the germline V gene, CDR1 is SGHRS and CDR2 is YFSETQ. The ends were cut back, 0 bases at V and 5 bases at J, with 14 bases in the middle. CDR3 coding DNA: TGCGCCAGCAGCTTGGCCTTAGTGAGGGGGGAGACCCAGTACTTC. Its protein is CASSLALVRGETQYF.

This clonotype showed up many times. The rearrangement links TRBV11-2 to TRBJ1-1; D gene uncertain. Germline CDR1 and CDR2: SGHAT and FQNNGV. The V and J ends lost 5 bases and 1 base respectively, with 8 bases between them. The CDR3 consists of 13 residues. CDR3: CASSQQGNTEAFF. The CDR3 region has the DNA TGTGCCAGCAGCCAACAAGGGAACACTGAAGCTTTCTTT. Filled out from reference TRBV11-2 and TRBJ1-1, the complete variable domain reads EAGVAQSPRYKIIEKRQSVAFWCNPISGHATLYWYQQILGQGPKLLIQFQNNGVVDDSQLPKDRFSAERLKGVDSTLKIQPAKLEDSAVYLCASSQQGNTEAFFGQGTRLTVV.

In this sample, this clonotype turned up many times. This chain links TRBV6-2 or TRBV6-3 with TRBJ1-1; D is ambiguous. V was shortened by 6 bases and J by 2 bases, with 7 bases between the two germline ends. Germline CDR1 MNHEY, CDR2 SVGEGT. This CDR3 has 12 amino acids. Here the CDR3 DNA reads TGTGCCAGCAGGGACGGCAACACTGAAGCTTTCTTT. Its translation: CASRDGNTEAFF.

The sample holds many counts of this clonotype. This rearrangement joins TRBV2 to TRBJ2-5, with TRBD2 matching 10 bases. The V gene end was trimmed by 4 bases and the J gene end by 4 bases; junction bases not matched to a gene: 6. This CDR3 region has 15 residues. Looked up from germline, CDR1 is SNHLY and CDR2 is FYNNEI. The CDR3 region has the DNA TGTGCCAGCAGTGTAAGCGGGGGGGTTGCAGAGACCCAGTACTTC. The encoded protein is CASSVSGGVAETQYF.

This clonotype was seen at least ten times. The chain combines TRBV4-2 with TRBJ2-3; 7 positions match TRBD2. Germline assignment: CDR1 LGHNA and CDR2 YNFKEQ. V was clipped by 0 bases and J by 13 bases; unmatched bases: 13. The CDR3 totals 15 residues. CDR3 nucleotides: TGTGCCAGCAGCCAAGAGCGGGGGAAAGGACTTCCGAAGTATTTT. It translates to CASSQERGKGLPKYF.

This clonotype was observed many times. CDR3 loop: CSAERTDSNQPQHF. The CDR3 coding sequence is TGCAGTGCCGAGAGGACGGATAGCAATCAGCCCCAGCATTTT. This rearrangement joins TRBV20-1 to TRBJ1-5; D gene uncertain. The CDR3 has 14 residues. Trimming left V 6 bases short and J 0 bases short, with 12 bases between. Per germline, CDR1 DFQATT and CDR2 SNEGSKA (reference sequence).

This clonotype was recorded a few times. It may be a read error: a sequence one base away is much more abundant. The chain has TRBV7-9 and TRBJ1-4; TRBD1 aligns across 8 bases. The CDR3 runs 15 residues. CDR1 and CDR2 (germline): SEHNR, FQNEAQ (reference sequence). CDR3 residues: CVSSQTGTGNEKLFF. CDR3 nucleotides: TGTGTCAGCAGCCAGACCGGGACAGGAAATGAAAAACTGTTTTTT.

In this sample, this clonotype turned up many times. The CDR3 spells CASKGQGYTEAFF. As DNA, the CDR3 is TGTGCCAGCAAGGGACAGGGGTACACTGAAGCTTTCTTT. This rearrangement joins TRBV28 to TRBJ1-1; 10 bases fit TRBD1. The CDR3 runs 13 residues. V lost 7 bases and J lost 3; bases outside the gene matches: 2. Germline V gene sequence: CDR1 MDHEN, CDR2 SYDVKM.

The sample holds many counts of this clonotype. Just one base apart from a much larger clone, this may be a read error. Here the CDR3 reads CASSFRGGVSPQHF. The CDR3 DNA reads TGTGCCAGCAGTTTTAGAGGCGGTGTATCGCCCCAGCATTTT. The chain carries TRBV28 and TRBJ1-5; D uncertain. The CDR3 sequence is 14 residues long. Germline V gene data show CDR1 as MDHEN and CDR2 as SYDVKM. The ends were cut back, 3 bases at V and 9 bases at J, with 15 bases in the middle.